The 21 T cell receptor beta chains reported below all come from one sample, sequenced in a study of blood T cell repertoires in COVID-19. The protocol was immunoSEQ multiplex PCR, while the TCRdb copy is restricted to in-frame clones and leaves out a portion. The data contain around 150,000 clones, over 70% of them seen just once; the ten biggest clones take up more than 4.5%. The sample was PBMCs or T cells enriched from blood (not recorded which). These receptors all come from a man between 70 and 80 years old who had been exposed to COVID-19.

The V call is TRBV7-9, the J call TRBJ2-5; unclear D gene. With 5 bases removed from V and 1 base from J, the gap between germline ends came to 8 bases. Germline assignment: CDR1 SEHNR and CDR2 FQNEAQ (reference sequence). The CDR3 consists of 13 residues. CDR3 in DNA: TGTGCCAGCAGCCCCCCCCGCCAAGAGACCCAGTACTTC. It is translated as CASSPPRQETQYF.

V and J are TRBV29-1 and TRBJ2-3, with D possibly being TRBD2 (7 bases). V was pared by 6 bases and J by 0 bases, with 13 bases between. Per germline, CDR1 SQVTM and CDR2 ANQGSEA. This CDR3 has 14 amino acids. CDR3 amino acids: CSVGGGFSTDTQYF. The CDR3 DNA sequence: TGCAGCGTAGGGGGGGGTTTTAGCACAGATACGCAGTATTTT.

The V call is TRBV3-1 (or the pseudogene TRBV3-2), the J call TRBJ1-2, with D uncertain. The V gene's germline CDR1 is LGHDT and CDR2 YNNKEL (reference sequence). With 2 bases removed from V and 7 bases from J, the gap between germline ends came to 8 bases. This CDR3 contains 12 residues. CDR3 DNA sequence: TGTGCCAGCAGCCAATCCGGGTCTGGCTACACCTTC. This gives the protein CASSQSGSGYTF.

A few counts support this clone. The rearrangement links TRBV14 to TRBJ1-5; TRBD1 might be the D (5 bases). The germline V and J ends were trimmed by 0 bases and 5 bases, with 11 bases remaining between them. Per the germline V gene, CDR1 is SGHDN and CDR2 is FVKESK. The CDR3 consists of 15 residues. CDR3 nucleotides: TGTGCCAGCAGCCAAGATTACAGGAACGATCAGCCCCAGCATTTT. As protein: CASSQDYRNDQPQHF.

This chain links TRBV13 with TRBJ2-1, with D unclear. In germline, CDR1 is PRHDT, CDR2 FYEKMQ (reference sequence). This CDR3 has 14 residues. Trimming shortened V by 3 bases and J by 7 bases, and 13 bases separated the two germline ends. CDR3 coding DNA: TGTGCCAGCAGCTTTGACCGGCGAGGAAATGAGCAGTTCTTC. Translation gives CASSFDRRGNEQFF.

The chain combines TRBV10-2 with TRBJ2-7; D is possibly TRBD2 (6 bases). V dropped 5 bases and J dropped 0 bases, with 8 bases sitting between them. The CDR3 spans 13 residues. Germline assignment: CDR1 WSHSY and CDR2 SAAADI. The CDR3 sequence: CASSSAGSYEQYF. The CDR3, as DNA: TGCGCCAGCAGTTCAGCGGGCTCCTACGAGCAGTACTTC.

This clone was seen a handful of times. The rearrangement joins TRBV7-9 to TRBJ2-4; 8 nucleotides line up with TRBD1. V shed 5 bases, J shed 1 base, and the junction held 10 bases outside the gene matches. Germline CDR1 is SEHNR and CDR2 is FQNEAQ (reference sequence). This CDR3 has 17 amino acids. CDR3 coding DNA: TGTGCCAGCAGCGACAGGGGTCGAGGGTGGGCCAAAAACATTCAGTACTTC. Encoded protein: CASSDRGRGWAKNIQYF.

The chain employs TRBV5-6 and TRBJ2-3; 7 nucleotides match TRBD2. From germline, CDR1 is SGHDT and CDR2 YYEEEE. The V segment lost 3 bases and the J segment 8 bases; nucleotides outside the gene matches: 9. The CDR3 runs 14 residues. CDR3: CASSSSAGVGTQYF. The DNA for the CDR3 is TGTGCCAGCAGCTCTTCCGCGGGGGTCGGTACGCAGTATTTT.

This clone was recorded only once. CDR3 sequence: CASSRTQGAYEQYF. CDR3 DNA: TGTGCCAGCAGCCGAACCCAAGGGGCCTACGAGCAGTACTTC. The genes are TRBV7-6 and TRBJ2-7; D is possibly TRBD1 (5 bases). The V end lost 5 bases, the J end lost 2 bases, and 13 bases lay between the germline ends. Looked up from germline, CDR1 is SGHVS and CDR2 is FNYEAQ. CDR3 size: 14 residues.

This clone was observed once. The chain is built from TRBV18 and TRBJ1-1, with 8 bases that match TRBD1. This CDR3 spans 16 amino acids. Germline values: CDR1 KGHSH, CDR2 LQKENI. Trimming removed 4 bases from V and 1 base from J; junction bases left unmatched: 8. The chain's CDR3 is CASSRPDRGGNTEAFF. In DNA, the CDR3 is TGTGCCAGCTCACGGCCCGACAGGGGCGGGAACACTGAAGCTTTCTTT.

This clone was counted a few times. The chain has TRBV30 and TRBJ1-4, with 8 bases fitting TRBD1. V was pared by 7 bases and J by 2 bases, with 15 bases of the junction left unmatched. CDR3 size: 17 residues. In germline, CDR1 is GTSNPN, CDR2 SVGIG (reference sequence). The CDR3 loop is CAYGRAGGTPTNEKLFF. The CDR3 DNA follows: TGTGCCTACGGGCGGGCAGGGGGCACTCCTACTAATGAAAAACTGTTTTTT.

The V gene is TRBV3-1 (or the pseudogene TRBV3-2), the J gene TRBJ1-2, with D perhaps matching TRBD1 (6 bases). Germline-derived CDR1 and CDR2 are LGHDT and YNNKEL (reference sequence). Trimming removed 2 bases at V and 0 bases at J, with 10 bases between. The CDR3 totals 15 residues. Here the CDR3 reads CASSQLGASNYGYTF. CDR3 bases: TGTGCCAGCAGCCAATTGGGGGCTTCTAACTATGGCTACACCTTC.

The CDR3 sequence: CASSLVTGGGAVETQYF. The CDR3 DNA reads as TGTGCCAGCAGCTTAGTGACAGGCGGGGGGGCCGTGGAGACCCAGTACTTC. V is TRBV7-6 and J is TRBJ2-5, with TRBD2 identical over 9 bases. V dropped 1 base and J dropped 5; count of bases not matched to a gene: 11. CDR1 and CDR2 from the germline V gene are SGHVS and FNYEAQ. The CDR3 length is 17 residues.

V usage is TRBV9 and J usage is TRBJ2-2; TRBD2 aligns across 11 bases. The ends lost 1 base at V and 7 bases at J; junction bases unmatched: 6. CDR3 length: 16 amino acids. Germline V gives CDR1 SGDLS, CDR2 YYNGEE. This CDR3 is CASSVLAGGRVGELFF. The CDR3 DNA follows: TGTGCCAGCAGCGTACTAGCGGGAGGACGGGTCGGGGAGCTGTTTTTT.

This clone came up a few times. The rearrangement joins TRBV7-2 to TRBJ2-1; D is perhaps TRBD2 (7 bases). This CDR3 is built from 15 residues. Germline V gene sequence: CDR1 SGHTA, CDR2 FQGNSA. Trimming shortened V by 3 bases and J by 6 bases, and 15 bases separated the two germline ends. The DNA of the CDR3 is TGTGCCAGCAGCTTTGGGGGGGCCCCATCCAATGAGCAGTTCTTC. It codes for CASSFGGAPSNEQFF.

This clone occurred a few times. The chain joins TRBV6-5 to TRBJ2-7; 12 bases map to TRBD2. Germline CDR1 reads MNHEY; CDR2 reads SVGAGI. The CDR3 consists of 16 residues. V lost 0 bases to trimming and J lost 5 bases; unmatched junction nucleotides: 5. The CDR3 DNA follows: TGTGCCAGCAGTTACTCGGCTAGCGGGAGGGTAAACGAGCAGTACTTC. Its protein is CASSYSASGRVNEQYF.

The chain uses TRBV28 and TRBJ2-2, with TRBD2 identical over 14 bases. The V segment lost 5 bases and the J segment 6 bases; nucleotides outside the gene matches: 8. The CDR3 totals 17 residues. Germline V gives CDR1 MDHEN, CDR2 SYDVKM. The CDR3 here is CASSPSPGLAGAGELFF. The DNA of the CDR3 is TGTGCCAGCAGTCCCTCCCCGGGACTAGCGGGAGCCGGGGAGCTGTTTTTT.

The chain has TRBV18 and TRBJ1-1; TRBD1 aligns across 10 bases. Germline V lookup: CDR1 KGHSH, CDR2 LQKENI. V lost 2 bases to trimming and J lost 1 base; unmatched junction nucleotides: 7. The CDR3 has 17 amino acids. CDR3 amino acids: CASSPWDRGRGNTEAFF. CDR3 in DNA: TGTGCCAGCTCACCATGGGACAGGGGCAGAGGGAACACTGAAGCTTTCTTT.

This sequence joins TRBV9 and TRBJ2-1, with 10 nucleotides matching TRBD2. The V gene's germline CDR1 is SGDLS and CDR2 YYNGEE. Trimming cost V 0 bases and J 7 bases; bases outside gene matches: 16. The length of the CDR3 is 19 residues. CDR3 in amino acids: CASSVGSGAGGRYMNEQFF. CDR3 in DNA: TGTGCCAGCAGCGTAGGGTCTGGAGCGGGAGGGCGGTATATGAATGAGCAGTTCTTC. The entire variable domain, with the rest obtained from reference TRBV9 and TRBJ2-1, is as follows: DSGVTQTPKHLITATGQRVTLRCSPRSGDLSVYWYQQSLDQGLQFLIQYYNGEERAKGNILERFSAQQFPDLHSELNLSSLELGDSALYFCASSVGSGAGGRYMNEQFFGPGTRLTVL.

The chain is built from TRBV29-1 and TRBJ1-5, with D possibly TRBD1 on 6 matching bases. Germline lookup yields CDR1 SQVTM and CDR2 ANQGSEA. The CDR3 consists of 13 residues. Trimming cost V 1 base and J 6 bases, with 10 bases left between them. The CDR3 DNA sequence: TGCAGCGTTGAAGTTGGGGGCCGTCAGCCCCAGCATTTT. This encodes CSVEVGGRQPQHF.

The chain has TRBV5-4 and TRBJ2-5, with 8 bases matching TRBD1. CDR1 is SGHNT and CDR2 is YYREEE in the germline V gene (reference sequence). This CDR3 comprises 15 residues. After removal of 0 bases from V and 5 bases from J, the junction contained 6 bases not matched to a gene. The CDR3 spells CASSLGPGGKETQYF. The CDR3, as DNA: TGTGCCAGCAGCTTGGGGCCAGGGGGCAAGGAGACCCAGTACTTC.